The clone carrying this T cell receptor beta chain was counted a few times. Its antigen remains unknown. Trimming removed 3 bases from V and 2 bases from J; junction bases left unmatched: 6. CDR3 length: 16 residues. CDR1 and CDR2 from the germline V gene are SGHNT and YYREEE (reference sequence). The data belong to a study of cytomegalovirus exposure and HLA in healthy donors. Study details: Previous work identified roughly 110 million unique TCR beta sequences from about 179 million T cells. The study placed around 85% of its 398 genotyped donors in the Caucasian-associated ancestry cluster. Study-wide findings and caveats: There were 164 TCR beta chains listed as cytomegalovirus-associated. Presence/absence analyses took donor sequencing depth as roughly uniform.

The PCR was carried out with 60 Vbeta primers and 13 Jbeta primers. Profiling relied on immunoSEQ multiplex PCR, and the TCRdb table lists in-frame clones only, not all of them. Of roughly 120,000 clones in the sample, roughly 80% were seen once. V and J are TRBV5-4 and TRBJ2-7; TRBD1 matches 12 bases. The material sequenced was PBMCs. The receptor comes from a middle-aged woman in good health and CMV-seronegative. The CDR3 DNA sequence: TGTGCCAGCAGCTCCTGGGGGACAGGGGGCCCCTACGAGCAGTACTTC. Encoded protein: CASSSWGTGGPYEQYF.